A selection of T cell receptor beta chains follows, all from one sample in a study of OX40 agonist ivuxolimab in advanced cancers. Clones were read by immunoSEQ multiplex PCR, and TCRdb kept only the in-frame ones, dropping some. The sample yields some 41,000 clones, 75% to 90% seen once. The material sequenced was CD4+ or CD8+ T cells sorted from blood, taken in a trial of the OX40 agonist ivuxolimab. The receptors derive from an adult with an advanced solid tumor such as melanoma, head and neck, liver or kidney cancer. CDR3s include the opening cysteine and the closing phenylalanine or tryptophan. The order of the fields is J gene, clone size, V gene, D gene, CDR3 DNA, CDR3 protein. A D gene is named only where the DNA matches it firmly. Expanded clones get a size class; other rows say once, few or many, or leave the size out.

j_call: TRBJ1-2
clone_size: NA
v_call: TRBV5-6
d_call: TRBD1
cdr3_nt: TGTGCCAGCAGCGTGACACAGGGGGGAGGCTACACCTTC
cdr3_aa: CASSVTQGGGYTF

j_call: TRBJ2-1
clone_size: once
v_call: TRBV6-4
d_call: TRBD2
cdr3_nt: TGTGCCAGCAGTCCCATGACTAGCGGGAGGGGGGAGCAGTTCTTC
cdr3_aa: CASSPMTSGRGEQFF

j_call: TRBJ2-7
clone_size: NA
v_call: TRBV28
d_call: NA
cdr3_nt: TGTGCCAGCAGTTTGTCGGGGGACTACGAGCAGTACTTC
cdr3_aa: CASSLSGDYEQYF

j_call: TRBJ2-7
clone_size: NA
v_call: TRBV27
d_call: NA
cdr3_nt: TGTGCCAGCATTGAATGGGCCGAGCAGTACTTC
cdr3_aa: CASIEWAEQYF

j_call: TRBJ2-1
clone_size: NA
v_call: TRBV5-1
d_call: NA
cdr3_nt: TGCGCCAGCAGCTTGGTGTGGGGCAATGAGCAGTTCTTC
cdr3_aa: CASSLVWGNEQFF

j_call: TRBJ1-4
clone_size: NA
v_call: TRBV9
d_call: NA
cdr3_nt: TGTGCCAGCAGCCTCCGGGACGGATTTAATGAAAAACTGTTTTTT
cdr3_aa: CASSLRDGFNEKLFF

j_call: TRBJ2-7
clone_size: NA
v_call: TRBV11-2
d_call: NA
cdr3_nt: TGTGCCAGCAGCCGAACTAACTCCTACGAGCAGTACTTC
cdr3_aa: CASSRTNSYEQYF

j_call: TRBJ2-5
clone_size: NA
v_call: TRBV19
d_call: NA
cdr3_nt: TGTGCCAGTGGAGCGGGTATCCAAGAGACCCAGTACTTC
cdr3_aa: CASGAGIQETQYF

j_call: TRBJ2-7
clone_size: NA
v_call: TRBV6-6
d_call: NA
cdr3_nt: TGTGCCAGCAGTTACTTGCGTCAACTCCACGAGCAGTACTTC
cdr3_aa: CASSYLRQLHEQYF

j_call: TRBJ2-7
clone_size: NA
v_call: TRBV5-1
d_call: TRBD1
cdr3_nt: TGCGCCAGCAGCGTGGGACAGTCGGTAAACGAGCAGTACTTC
cdr3_aa: CASSVGQSVNEQYF

j_call: TRBJ2-7
clone_size: NA
v_call: TRBV15
d_call: TRBD2
cdr3_nt: TGTGCCACCAGCCCCCGTTCCCGGGAGGGTGAGCAGTACTTC
cdr3_aa: CATSPRSREGEQYF

j_call: TRBJ2-4
clone_size: once
v_call: TRBV21-1
d_call: NA
cdr3_nt: TGTGCCAGCAGCGGGCGGGAATTAGCCAAAAACATTCAGTACTTC
cdr3_aa: CASSGRELAKNIQYF

j_call: TRBJ2-5
clone_size: NA
v_call: TRBV6-1
d_call: NA
cdr3_nt: TGTGCCAGCACCGAAGGTGGACAACCAGAGACCCAGTACTTC
cdr3_aa: CASTEGGQPETQYF

j_call: TRBJ2-1
clone_size: NA
v_call: TRBV14
d_call: TRBD1
cdr3_nt: TGTGCCAGCAGCCAAAGCAGGACAGGGACCAATGAGCAGTTCTTC
cdr3_aa: CASSQSRTGTNEQFF

j_call: TRBJ2-7
clone_size: NA
v_call: TRBV28
d_call: NA
cdr3_nt: TGTGCCAGCAGGGGCAGCCGGGACAACTACGAGCAGTACTTC
cdr3_aa: CASRGSRDNYEQYF

j_call: TRBJ2-5
clone_size: NA
v_call: TRBV19
d_call: TRBD2
cdr3_nt: TGTGCCAGTAGTATAGGGACTAGCGGGCAAGAGACCCAGTACTTC
cdr3_aa: CASSIGTSGQETQYF

j_call: TRBJ1-1
clone_size: NA
v_call: TRBV5-6
d_call: NA
cdr3_nt: TGTGCCAGCAGCTTGGCAGGGCAGGATAACCTGGGAGCTTTCTTT
cdr3_aa: CASSLAGQDNLGAFF

j_call: TRBJ1-4
clone_size: NA
v_call: TRBV6-1
d_call: NA
cdr3_nt: TGTGCCAGCAGTGAAGGGCTTCGGGACGAGGAAAAACTGTTTTTT
cdr3_aa: CASSEGLRDEEKLFF

j_call: TRBJ1-5
clone_size: NA
v_call: TRBV18
d_call: TRBD1
cdr3_nt: TGTGCCAGCTCACTTGGGACAGGGGATCAGCCCCAGCATTTT
cdr3_aa: CASSLGTGDQPQHF

j_call: TRBJ2-2
clone_size: NA
v_call: TRBV28
d_call: NA
cdr3_nt: TGTGCCAGCAGTTTTGATGGGAAATGGGACACCGGGGAGCTGTTTTTT
cdr3_aa: CASSFDGKWDTGELFF